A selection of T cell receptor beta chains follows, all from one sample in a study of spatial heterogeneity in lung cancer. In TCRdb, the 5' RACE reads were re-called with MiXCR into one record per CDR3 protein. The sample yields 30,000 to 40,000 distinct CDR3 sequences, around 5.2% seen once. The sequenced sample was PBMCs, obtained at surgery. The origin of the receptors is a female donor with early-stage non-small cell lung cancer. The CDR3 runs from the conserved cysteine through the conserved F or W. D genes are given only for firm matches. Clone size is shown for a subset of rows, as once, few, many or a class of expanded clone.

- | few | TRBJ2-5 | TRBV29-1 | CSVDAAASQETQYF | TGCAGCGTTGATGCGGCAGCCTCACAAGAGACCCAGTACTTC
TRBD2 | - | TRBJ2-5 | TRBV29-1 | CSVDSLAGGGETQYF | TGCAGCGTTGACTCCCTAGCGGGGGGAGGTGAGACCCAGTACTTC
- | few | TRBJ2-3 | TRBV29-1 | CSASPTGRGADTQYF | TGCAGCGCCTCCCCGACAGGGAGGGGGGCAGATACGCAGTATTTT
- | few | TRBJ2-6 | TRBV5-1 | CASSLAWAGFSGANVLTF | TGCGCCAGCAGCCTTGCCTGGGCCGGGTTCTCTGGGGCCAACGTCCTGACTTTC
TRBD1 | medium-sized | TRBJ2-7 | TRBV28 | CASIRPGQGSYEQYF | TGTGCCAGCATTCGACCGGGACAGGGATCCTACGAGCAGTACTTC
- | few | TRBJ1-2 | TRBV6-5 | CASSYGQGNYGYTF | TGTGCCAGCAGTTACGGGCAGGGTAACTATGGCTACACCTTC
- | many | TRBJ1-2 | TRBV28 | CASSLTVGYGYTF | TGTGCCAGCAGTTTAACAGTAGGATATGGCTACACCTTC
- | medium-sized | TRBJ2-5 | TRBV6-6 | CASSAQGGETQYF | TGTGCCAGCAGTGCACAGGGAGGGGAGACCCAGTACTTC
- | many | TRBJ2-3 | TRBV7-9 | CASTPGAGPTDTQYF | TGTGCCAGCACCCCTGGAGCAGGGCCGACAGATACGCAGTATTTT
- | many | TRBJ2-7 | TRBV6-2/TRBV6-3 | CASSYVGRYEQYF | TGTGCCAGCAGTTACGTAGGGCGGTACGAGCAGTACTTC
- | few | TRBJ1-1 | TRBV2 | CASRWTVNTEAFF | TGTGCCAGCAGGTGGACAGTGAACACTGAAGCTTTCTTT
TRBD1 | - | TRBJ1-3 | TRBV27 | CASSGQGRNTIYF | TGTGCCAGCAGCGGACAGGGAAGAAACACCATATATTTT
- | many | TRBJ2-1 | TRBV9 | CASSPWGGGSYNEQFF | TGTGCCAGCAGCCCTTGGGGCGGCGGCTCCTACAATGAGCAGTTCTTC
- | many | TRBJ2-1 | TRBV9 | CASSAGAWAHGDEQFF | TGTGCCAGCAGCGCTGGAGCGTGGGCCCATGGGGATGAGCAGTTCTTC
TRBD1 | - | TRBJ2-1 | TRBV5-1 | CASSMTGASHNEQFF | TGCGCCAGCAGCATGACAGGGGCTTCCCACAATGAGCAGTTCTTC
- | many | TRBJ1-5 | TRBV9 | CASSVGDDSNQPQHF | TGTGCCAGCAGCGTAGGGGACGATAGCAATCAGCCCCAGCATTTT
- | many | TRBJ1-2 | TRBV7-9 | CASSLALWADGYTF | TGTGCCAGCAGCTTAGCGCTTTGGGCAGATGGCTACACCTTC
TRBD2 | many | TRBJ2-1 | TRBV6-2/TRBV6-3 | CASIGRTSGGRNNEQFF | TGTGCCAGCATCGGGCGGACTAGCGGGGGCCGGAACAATGAGCAGTTCTTC
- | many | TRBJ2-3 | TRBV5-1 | CASSLQRTDTQYF | TGCGCCAGCAGCTTGCAAAGAACAGATACGCAGTATTTT
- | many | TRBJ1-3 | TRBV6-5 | CASSYSRGTGNTIYF | TGTGCCAGCAGTTACTCGAGGGGAACTGGAAACACCATATATTTT
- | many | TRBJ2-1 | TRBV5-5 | CASSLGLVHEQFF | TGTGCCAGCAGCTTGGGCTTAGTTCATGAGCAGTTCTTC
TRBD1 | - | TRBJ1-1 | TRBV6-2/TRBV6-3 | CASSYGGPQGATEAFF | TGTGCCAGCAGTTATGGGGGGCCTCAGGGGGCGACTGAAGCTTTCTTT
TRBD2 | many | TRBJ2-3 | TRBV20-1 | CSARSTSRALDTQYF | TGCAGTGCTAGGTCGACTAGCAGGGCTCTGGATACGCAGTATTTT
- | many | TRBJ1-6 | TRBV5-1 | CASSSHRDSQNSPLHF | TGCGCCAGCAGCTCCCACCGGGACTCCCAAAATTCACCCCTCCACTTT
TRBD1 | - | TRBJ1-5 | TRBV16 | CASSQRQGDQPQHF | TGTGCCAGCAGCCAACGACAGGGCGATCAGCCCCAGCATTTT
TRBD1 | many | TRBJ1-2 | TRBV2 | CASTRGPGYGYTF | TGTGCCAGCACCAGGGGGCCAGGCTATGGCTACACCTTC
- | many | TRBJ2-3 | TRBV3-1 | CASSRIGGAWTDTQYF | TGTGCCAGCAGCCGGATAGGGGGGGCCTGGACAGATACGCAGTATTTT
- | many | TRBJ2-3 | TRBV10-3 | CAITSTTPGDTQYF | TGTGCCATCACCTCGACAACCCCCGGAGATACGCAGTATTTT
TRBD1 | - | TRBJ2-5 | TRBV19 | CASNDRGRETQYF | TGTGCCAGTAACGACAGGGGACGCGAGACCCAGTACTTC
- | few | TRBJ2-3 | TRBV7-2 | CASSLEVLSTPQYF | TGTGCCAGCAGCTTAGAGGTACTCTCGACTCCGCAGTATTTT
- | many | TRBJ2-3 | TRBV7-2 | CASSLGSGTFYTDTQYF | TGTGCCAGCAGCTTAGGTTCAGGGACCTTCTACACAGATACGCAGTATTTT
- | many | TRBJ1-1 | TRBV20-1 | CSARLQANTEAFF | TGCAGTGCTAGGCTGCAGGCCAACACTGAAGCTTTCTTT
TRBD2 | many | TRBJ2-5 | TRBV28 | CASSFFSGGAETQYF | TGTGCCAGCAGTTTTTTCAGCGGGGGGGCAGAGACCCAGTACTTC
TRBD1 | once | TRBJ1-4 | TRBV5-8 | CASSTTPGQGYEKLFF | TGTGCCAGCAGCACTACACCGGGACAGGGTTATGAAAAACTGTTTTTT
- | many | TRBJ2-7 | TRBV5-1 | CASSSVPTEPSLF | TGCGCCAGCAGCTCTGTCCCGACGGAGCCTTCGCTCTTC
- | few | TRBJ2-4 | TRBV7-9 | CASKDGRGIQYF | TGTGCCAGCAAGGACGGGCGTGGGATTCAGTACTTC
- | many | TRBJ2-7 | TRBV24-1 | CATSEGGASEQYF | TGTGCCACCAGTGAGGGTGGGGCATCGGAGCAGTACTTC
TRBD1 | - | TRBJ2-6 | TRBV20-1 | CSASDRVGANVLTF | TGCAGTGCTAGCGACAGGGTTGGGGCCAACGTCCTGACTTTC
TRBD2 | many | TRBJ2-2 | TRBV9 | CASSVRGGQNTGELFF | TGTGCCAGCAGCGTTCGCGGGGGTCAGAACACCGGGGAGCTGTTTTTT
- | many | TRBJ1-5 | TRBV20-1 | CSARPGDQPQHF | TGCAGTGCTAGGCCAGGGGATCAGCCCCAGCATTTT
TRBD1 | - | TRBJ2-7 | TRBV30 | CACRTGGWGEQYF | TGTGCCTGTCGGACAGGGGGCTGGGGGGAGCAGTACTTC
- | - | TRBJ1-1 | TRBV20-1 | CSAGTTNTEAFF | TGCAGTGCAGGGACAACTAACACTGAAGCTTTCTTT